This T cell receptor beta chain is drawn from a study of blood T cells in healthy people across ages. Study observations and caveats: Naive and antigen-experienced cells were not separated, limiting conclusive comparison.

Next came a second PCR, run for about 7 to 12 cycles, which used a sample-barcoded 5' primer along with a J-beta primer mix. TCRdb re-called the 5' RACE reads with MiXCR, one entry per CDR3 protein. The table lists 800,000 or so distinct CDR3 sequences, 20% to 30% of them singletons. This clonotype was detected ten times or more. What it binds is unknown. CDR3 size: 16 residues. The germline CDR1 and CDR2 sequences are SGHDN and FVKESK. V was clipped by 2 bases and J by 8 bases, with 19 bases between them. These data also featured in a second study, about T cells of mothers and their children.

The V and J genes are TRBV14 and TRBJ2-1, with TRBD2 as a possible D gene (6 bases). The receptor was derived from a boy between 5 and 17 years old in good health. The sample consisted of blood. In DNA form, the CDR3 reads TGTGCCAGCAGCCAATTTAGCGGTTTGGGCACGGATGAGCAGTTCTTC. Translating gives CASSQFSGLGTDEQFF.